The clone carrying this T cell receptor (beta chain) occurred once. Its specificity is not known. Time point of the sample: week 35, safety follow-up. The study gave 300 ug of mutant IDH1 20-mer peptide per vaccine dose, with topical imiquimod. Eight vaccine injections were given to patients in weeks 1, 3, 5, 7, 11, 15, 19 and 23. This sample is part of a study of a mutant IDH1 vaccine in newly diagnosed glioma. Sequencing used immunoSEQ multiplex PCR; TCRdb keeps in-frame clones, though not all of them. The sample lists about 30,000 clones, approximately 77% seen once, with approximately 15% in the top ten. Trimming took off 2 bases at V and 1 base at J, with 11 bases between the two ends. Per the germline V gene, CDR1 is MNHNS and CDR2 is SASEGT. The CDR3 totals 15 residues.

The sequences come from PBMCs, collected from a glioma patient whose treatment included an IDH1 peptide vaccine. This chain joins TRBV6-1 and TRBJ1-1; D possibly corresponds to TRBD1 (5 bases). The TCR sequence derives from a man aged 30 to 39 with glioma. This chain's CDR3 is CASSEPGTRNTEAFF. For the CDR3, the DNA is TGTGCCAGCAGTGAACCGGGGACGAGGAACACTGAAGCTTTCTTT.